The 32 T cell receptor beta chains in this list originate from one sample, sequenced in a study of blood T cell repertoires in COVID-19. Only in-frame clones appear in the TCRdb table, and some are missing; sequencing was by immunoSEQ multiplex PCR. The sample has about 320,000 clones; 70% to 90% are singletons. Sequenced material: peripheral blood. Receptor source: a human donor in a cohort sampled during active COVID-19.

The chain couples TRBV18 to TRBJ2-3; a possible D gene is TRBD1 (5 bases). The ends were cut back, 2 bases at V and 5 bases at J, with 11 bases in the middle. CDR1 is KGHSH, CDR2 LQKENI, per germline. The CDR3 is 14 residues long. The CDR3, as DNA: TGTGCCAGCTCACCAGCGGACATTGAAGATACGCAGTATTTT. Amino acids: CASSPADIEDTQYF.

The V gene is TRBV18, the J gene TRBJ2-2; 7 nucleotides match TRBD1. The CDR3 has 14 residues. The germline CDR1 and CDR2 sequences are KGHSH and LQKENI. V dropped 3 bases and J dropped 6; count of bases not matched to a gene: 4. DNA for the CDR3: TGTGCCAGCTCACCTCGACAGGGCCCCGGGGAGCTGTTTTTT. Protein: CASSPRQGPGELFF.

The V call is TRBV11-2, the J call TRBJ2-2, with 9 bases matching TRBD1. Germline CDR1 and CDR2: SGHAT and FQNNGV. V lost 6 bases to trimming and J lost 3 bases; unmatched junction nucleotides: 5. CDR3 size: 15 residues. The CDR3 DNA is TGTGCCAGCAGGGTCGGACAGGGGTACACCGGGGAGCTGTTTTTT. It encodes CASRVGQGYTGELFF.

The genes are TRBV19 and TRBJ1-3; 9 bases agree with TRBD1. V was pared by 3 bases and J by 4 bases, with 10 bases of the junction left unmatched. The CDR3 has 17 amino acids. The germline V gene has CDR1 LNHDA and CDR2 SQIVND (reference sequence). The CDR3 nucleotides read TGTGCCAGTAGTATCTTCCGGGACAGGGTCGAAGGAAACACCATATATTTT. Its translation: CASSIFRDRVEGNTIYF.

Only a few counts were recorded for this clone. The chain employs TRBV27 and TRBJ2-1; 8 bases line up with TRBD1. Losses at the gene ends were 8 bases for V and 9 bases for J; bases not matched to a gene: 9. This CDR3 is 13 amino acids long. Germline-derived CDR1 and CDR2 are MNHEY and SMNVEV (reference sequence). The CDR3 is CASRPGGLGEQFF. The CDR3 DNA sequence: TGTGCCAGCCGTCCAGGGGGCCTCGGTGAGCAGTTCTTC.

The V gene is TRBV3-1 (or the pseudogene TRBV3-2), the J gene TRBJ2-7; a weak D match, TRBD1 (6 bases). Per the germline V gene, CDR1 is LGHDT and CDR2 is YNNKEL (reference sequence). This CDR3 comprises 16 residues. V was trimmed by 10 bases and J by 1 base, leaving 23 bases between them. The CDR3 nucleotides are TGTGCCATTTCTCCAGGGACACGAAAAAAATCCTACGAGCAGTACTTC. It specifies CAISPGTRKKSYEQYF.

The rearrangement links TRBV18 to TRBJ2-7; maybe TRBD1 (5 bases). Per germline, CDR1 KGHSH and CDR2 LQKENI. V lost 0 bases and J 4 bases, leaving 16 bases between the germline ends. This CDR3 has 16 amino acids. The CDR3 here is CASSPPRQGKLYEQYF. The CDR3 DNA sequence: TGTGCCAGCTCACCACCGCGCCAGGGAAAGTTGTACGAGCAGTACTTC.

The V call is TRBV3-1 (or the pseudogene TRBV3-2), the J call TRBJ2-7, with 7 bases that match TRBD1. The CDR3 totals 14 residues. V was pared by 6 bases and J by 0 bases, with 5 bases of the junction left unmatched. The germline V gene has CDR1 LGHDT and CDR2 YNNKEL (reference sequence). CDR3 nucleotides: TGTGCCAGCAGAGGGACAGCTAGCTCCTACGAGCAGTACTTC. It translates to CASRGTASSYEQYF.

In this sample, this clone turned up a few times. The gene calls are TRBV7-8 and TRBJ1-1; 7 positions match TRBD1. This CDR3 spans 16 amino acids. CDR1 is SGHVS, CDR2 FQNEAQ, per germline. V lost 0 bases to trimming and J lost 4 bases; unmatched junction nucleotides: 8. The CDR3, as DNA: TGTGCCAGCAGCTTAGCGTGGAAAGGGGGCTTCACTGAAGCTTTCTTT. It codes for CASSLAWKGGFTEAFF.

V usage is TRBV5-4 and J usage is TRBJ2-5; D gene ambiguous. Trimming took off 2 bases at V and 2 bases at J, with 7 bases between the two ends. Germline V gene lookup returns CDR1 SGHNT and CDR2 YYREEE (reference sequence). The CDR3 length is 13 residues. The CDR3 protein is CASSFDQQETQYF. The CDR3 DNA reads as TGTGCCAGCAGCTTTGATCAGCAAGAGACCCAGTACTTC.

The rearrangement joins TRBV3-1 (or the pseudogene TRBV3-2) to TRBJ2-7; TRBD1 is a possible D gene (6 bases). V was cut by 0 bases and J by 6 bases, with 24 bases left in between. This CDR3 region has 18 residues. CDR1 is LGHDT and CDR2 is YNNKEL in the germline V gene (reference sequence). CDR3 DNA sequence: TGTGCCAGCAGCCAAGAGGGGAGTTGGACAGCCGTCTCTGGCGAGCAGTACTTC. Translated, it gives CASSQEGSWTAVSGEQYF.

This sequence joins TRBV11-2 and TRBJ1-1; a possible D gene is TRBD1 (5 bases). Germline loops: CDR1 SGHAT, CDR2 FQNNGV. V lost 0 bases, J lost 5 bases, and 7 bases lay in between. The CDR3 is made up of 13 amino acids. The CDR3 sequence: CASSLEPGTEAFF. DNA for the CDR3: TGTGCCAGCAGCTTAGAGCCAGGGACTGAAGCTTTCTTT.

J is TRBJ2-7 and V is TRBV4-1, with D possibly TRBD1 on 5 matching bases. This CDR3 comprises 14 residues. CDR1 and CDR2 (germline): MGHRA, YSYEKL. The V end lost 1 base, the J end lost 1 base, and 8 bases lay between the germline ends. CDR3 sequence: CASSQVDISYEQYF. CDR3 nucleotide sequence: TGCGCCAGCAGCCAAGTGGACATTTCCTACGAGCAGTACTTC.

This clone was picked up one time. The chain combines TRBV9 with TRBJ2-7; tentatively, D is TRBD1 (5 bases). This CDR3 contains 13 residues. Between the trimmed V and J ends, which lost 4 bases and 4 bases, there was a span of 12 bases. Germline CDR1 reads SGDLS; CDR2 reads YYNGEE. The CDR3 spells CASSLRQPYEQYF. CDR3 coding DNA: TGTGCCAGCAGCCTGCGACAGCCATACGAGCAGTACTTC. Full variable domain (missing parts from reference TRBV9 and TRBJ2-7): DSGVTQTPKHLITATGQRVTLRCSPRSGDLSVYWYQQSLDQGLQFLIQYYNGEERAKGNILERFSAQQFPDLHSELNLSSLELGDSALYFCASSLRQPYEQYFGPGTRLTVT.

The chain uses TRBV7-2 and TRBJ1-1; maybe TRBD1 (5 bases). There are 16 residues in the CDR3. The germline V gene encodes CDR1 SGHTA and CDR2 FQGNSA. The germline V and J ends were trimmed by 6 bases and 1 base, with 18 bases remaining between them. CDR3 protein: CASSIKSGGTNTEAFF. Written as DNA, the CDR3 is TGTGCCAGCAGTATTAAGTCGGGGGGAACGAACACTGAAGCTTTCTTT.

The chain recombines TRBV2 with TRBJ2-4; the match to TRBD2 covers 14 bases. Germline V gene sequence: CDR1 SNHLY, CDR2 FYNNEI. With 4 bases clipped from V and 6 bases from J, the junction kept 2 bases outside the gene matches. This CDR3 region has 15 residues. As DNA, the CDR3 is TGTGCCAGCAGTGGGACTAGCGGGGGGTTAAACATTCAGTACTTC. As protein: CASSGTSGGLNIQYF.

This sequence joins TRBV10-1 and TRBJ2-1; D might be TRBD2 (6 bases). The germline CDR1 and CDR2 sequences are WNHNN and SYGVQD (reference sequence). This CDR3 has 20 amino acids. Trimming left V 0 bases short and J 0 bases short, with 21 bases between. CDR3 in amino acids: CASSESISVGGRGSYNEQFF. Here the CDR3 DNA reads TGCGCCAGCAGTGAGTCGATTAGTGTTGGAGGGAGAGGCTCCTACAATGAGCAGTTCTTC.

CDR3 DNA sequence: TGCGCCAGCAGCTGGGGAGGCGCCGAGCAGTACTTC. It yields the protein CASSWGGAEQYF. V usage is TRBV5-1 and J usage is TRBJ2-7, with TRBD2 as a possible D gene (6 bases). Trimming pared 3 bases from V and 6 bases from J, leaving 10 bases between. The CDR3 extends over 12 amino acids. Germline lookup yields CDR1 SGHRS and CDR2 YFSETQ. Full variable domain (missing parts from reference TRBV5-1 and TRBJ2-7): KAGVTQTPRYLIKTRGQQVTLSCSPISGHRSVSWYQQTPGQGLQFLFEYFSETQRNKGNFPGRFSGRQFSNSRSEMNVSTLELGDSALYLCASSWGGAEQYFGPGTRLTVT.

The chain employs TRBV7-9 and TRBJ1-2; 7 bases match TRBD1. The CDR3 covers 13 residues. Germline V gene data show CDR1 as SEHNR and CDR2 as FQNEAQ (reference sequence). The trim removed 5 bases at V and 7 bases at J, leaving 7 bases unmatched. The CDR3 bases are TGTGCCAGCAGCGATACAGGGGTGGGTGGCTACACCTTC. It is translated as CASSDTGVGGYTF. Together with reference TRBV7-9 and TRBJ1-2, the CDR3 gives the full variable domain: DTGVSQNPRHKITKRGQNVTFRCDPISEHNRLYWYRQTLGQGPEFLTYFQNEAQLEKSRLLSDRFSAERPKGSFSTLEIQRTEQGDSAMYLCASSDTGVGGYTFGSGTRLTVV.

As concerns this clone: The sample contains more than one DNA sequence encoding this CDR3. The chain couples TRBV27 to TRBJ1-1; D uncertain. Germline V gene lookup returns CDR1 MNHEY and CDR2 SMNVEV (reference sequence). This CDR3 has 13 amino acids. Trimming pared 3 bases from V and 1 base from J, leaving 6 bases between. Written as DNA, the CDR3 is TGTGCCAGCAGTTTTGGAGGGAACACTGAAGCTTTCTTT. It codes for CASSFGGNTEAFF.

J is TRBJ1-5 and V is TRBV18, with D unresolved. The CDR3 has 14 amino acids. V was clipped by 6 bases and J by 4 bases, with 13 bases between them. Germline CDR1 KGHSH, CDR2 LQKENI. The CDR3 region is CASSREAENQPQHF. CDR3 coding DNA: TGTGCCAGCTCCAGAGAGGCGGAGAATCAGCCCCAGCATTTT.

V usage is TRBV4-2 and J usage is TRBJ2-3; TRBD2 matches at 10 bases. The CDR3 runs to 20 residues. The V and J ends lost 8 bases and 2 bases, in that order; junction bases with no gene match: 22. Germline V gene sequence: CDR1 LGHNA, CDR2 YNFKEQ. The CDR3 DNA reads TGTGCCAGCTCTCTGGGATTAGCGGGGGGACCAACTCGGGACACAGATACGCAGTATTTT. Amino acid sequence: CASSLGLAGGPTRDTDTQYF.

V and J are TRBV30 and TRBJ1-1, with TRBD1 matching 7 bases. Germline V gene sequence: CDR1 GTSNPN, CDR2 SVGIG (reference sequence). The CDR3 loop spans 15 amino acids. V trimming: 5 bases; J trimming: 5 bases; junction bases outside the gene matches: 14. DNA for the CDR3: TGTGCCTGGGTTCCGACAGGGCCCTTGATTACTGAAGCTTTCTTT. Translated, it gives CAWVPTGPLITEAFF.

The chain uses TRBV6-1 and TRBJ2-7, with a weak D call TRBD2 (7 bases). CDR1 is MNHNS and CDR2 is SASEGT in the germline V gene. Trimming stripped 1 base from V and 9 bases from J, with 19 bases between. This CDR3 contains 15 residues. The CDR3 is CASSEGGGPVQVQYF. The CDR3 region has the DNA TGTGCCAGCAGTGAAGGGGGGGGGCCCGTTCAGGTGCAGTACTTC.

On this clone: Other DNA sequences from this sample encode an identical CDR3 as well. This sequence joins TRBV6-4 and TRBJ2-3; 7 bases line up with TRBD2. The V gene end was trimmed by 0 bases and the J gene end by 1 base; junction bases not matched to a gene: 1. Germline CDR1 MRHNA, CDR2 SNTAGT. The CDR3 sequence is 15 residues long. In DNA, the CDR3 is TGTGCCAGCAGTGACTCGAGCGGGGGCACAGATACGCAGTATTTT. Translating it yields CASSDSSGGTDTQYF.

V usage is TRBV5-1 and J usage is TRBJ1-5; perhaps TRBD1 as D (5 bases). V lost 5 bases and J lost 3, with 9 bases in between. Looked up from germline, CDR1 is SGHRS and CDR2 is YFSETQ. The CDR3 totals 13 residues. The CDR3, as DNA: TGCGCCAGCAGTCGAGGACACAATCAGCCCCAGCATTTT. Translated, it gives CASSRGHNQPQHF.

This chain joins TRBV27 and TRBJ1-6; no firm D call. Germline assignment: CDR1 MNHEY and CDR2 SMNVEV (reference sequence). The CDR3 spans 17 residues. V lost 7 bases and J 1 base, leaving 17 bases between the germline ends. CDR3 loop: CASKPRPGGSYNSPLHF. DNA of the CDR3: TGTGCCAGCAAGCCACGCCCGGGAGGTTCCTATAATTCACCCCTCCACTTT.

This sequence joins TRBV5-1 and TRBJ2-5; D is perhaps TRBD2 (6 bases). The ends were cut back, 3 bases at V and 5 bases at J, with 17 bases in the middle. The CDR3 has 15 residues. Looked up from germline, CDR1 is SGHRS and CDR2 is YFSETQ. This CDR3 is CASSWSGRSSETQYF. In DNA, the CDR3 is TGCGCCAGCAGCTGGTCGGGGAGGTCCAGCGAGACCCAGTACTTC.

The chain is built from TRBV5-1 and TRBJ2-7, with 8 bases fitting TRBD1. Germline-derived CDR1 and CDR2 are SGHRS and YFSETQ. This CDR3 region has 15 residues. Losses at the gene ends were 5 bases for V and 5 bases for J; bases not matched to a gene: 12. The DNA of the CDR3 is TGCGCCAGCAGGGTTGGGACAGGCTCCTTCGACGAGCAGTACTTC. This gives the protein CASRVGTGSFDEQYF.

The gene calls are TRBV4-2 and TRBJ2-7; TRBD2 agrees at 8 bases. This CDR3 is built from 13 residues. V shed 10 bases, J shed 2 bases, and the junction held 7 bases outside the gene matches. Germline V gene lookup returns CDR1 LGHNA and CDR2 YNFKEQ. DNA of the CDR3: TGTGCCACCGGGGGACTAGGTACCTACGAGCAGTACTTC. Protein product: CATGGLGTYEQYF.

The rearrangement joins TRBV10-3 to TRBJ1-6; 7 positions match TRBD1. Germline V gene sequence: CDR1 ENHRY, CDR2 SYGVKD. The length of the CDR3 is 12 residues. Trimming took 5 bases from V and 11 from J; bases not matched to a gene: 3. The CDR3 DNA reads as TGTGCCATCAGTCCGGACAGGACACCCCTCCACTTT. It encodes CAISPDRTPLHF.

V gene TRBV29-1 combines with J gene TRBJ1-2; the match to TRBD1 covers 9 bases. This CDR3 contains 13 residues. Trimming took 7 bases from V and 5 from J; bases not matched to a gene: 8. Germline values: CDR1 SQVTM, CDR2 ANQGSEA. CDR3 coding DNA: TGCAGCGCCAAACCGGGACAGGGTTATGGCTACACCTTC. Amino acid sequence: CSAKPGQGYGYTF. The full variable domain, in which reference TRBV29-1 and TRBJ1-2 provide the parts outside the CDR3, is SAVISQKPSRDICQRGTSLTIQCQVDSQVTMMFWYRQQPGQSLTLIATANQGSEATYESGFVIDKFPISRPNLTFSTLTVSNMSPEDSSIYLCSAKPGQGYGYTFGSGTRLTVV.